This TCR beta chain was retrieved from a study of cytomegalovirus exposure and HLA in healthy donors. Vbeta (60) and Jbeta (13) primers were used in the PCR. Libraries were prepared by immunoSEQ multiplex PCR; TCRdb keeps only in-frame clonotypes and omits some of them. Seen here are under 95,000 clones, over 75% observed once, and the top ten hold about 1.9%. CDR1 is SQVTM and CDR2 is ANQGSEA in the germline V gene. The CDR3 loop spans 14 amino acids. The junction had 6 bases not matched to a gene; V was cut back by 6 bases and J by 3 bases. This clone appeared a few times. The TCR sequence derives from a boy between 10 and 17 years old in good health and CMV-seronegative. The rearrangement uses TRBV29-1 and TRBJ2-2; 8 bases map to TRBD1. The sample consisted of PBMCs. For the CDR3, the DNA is TGCAGCGTCATGGGACAGGCCCACACCGGGGAGCTGTTTTTT. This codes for CSVMGQAHTGELFF.